This TCR beta chain was sequenced in a study of shared clonotypes between healthy human individuals. About this clone itself: Other DNA sequences in the same sample also yield this CDR3.

The CDR3 sequence is 12 residues long. Germline lookup yields CDR1 MDHEN and CDR2 SYDVKM. The ends were cut back, 3 bases at V and 0 bases at J, with 3 bases in the middle. Sequencing used immunoSEQ multiplex PCR; TCRdb keeps in-frame clones, though not all of them. The table records hundreds of thousands of clones, about 97% of them present only once. Sample: naive CD4+ T cells sorted from blood. Subset meaning: CD45RA+ positively selected. This sequence joins TRBV28 and TRBJ2-7; D is uncertain. The clonotype comes from a woman aged 25 to 45 in good health. CDR3 region: CASSFSSYEQYF. CDR3 DNA sequence: TGTGCCAGCAGTTTCAGCTCCTACGAGCAGTACTTC.